The entry that follows covers one T cell receptor beta chain sequence. It lacks a known antigen. The DNA ends 3 residues before the CDR3 does, and the rest of the CDR3 is filled in from the germline J gene. This sample was taken from a study of Tregs in tolerant kidney transplant recipients (dated by TCRdb to between 2018 and 2021). Regarding the research as a whole: The study applied TCRbeta sequencing to find donor-specific regulatory T cells before combined kidney and bone marrow transplantation and then followed those same cells after transplant. Overall study results and their limits: Because the PCR primers were changed over time for some patients, nucleotide-level comparison could not be performed across the samples from those patients. The study was limited by small patient numbers, and the findings need validation in larger populations and under other immunosuppression protocols. Expanding Tregs with activated donor B cells appeared to identify the most biologically relevant and donor-specific TCRbeta repertoire. In tolerant patients, the expansion of donor-specific Tregs was greater than global Treg expansion, suggesting that the expansion was antigen-driven rather than nonspecific. Biological reproducibility was not directly addressed, though technical replication error appeared minimal.

From cysteine to phenylalanine, the CDR3 is 14 amino acids long. The CDR3 was read in part: 33 bases, with the frame set at base 1. CDR1 is given as MNHEY and CDR2 as SMNVEV, both from the germline V gene (reference sequence). Unmatched junction bases come to 4, with V trimmed by 6 bases and J by 3 bases. Per the publication, the time point label means: 6 months after combined kidney and bone marrow transplant. The transplants used related donors along with nonmyeloablative bone marrow transplantation, and in the human trials mixed chimerism was transient. Unstimulated Tregs (CD4+CD25+CD127-), CD4+ non-Tregs (CD4+CD25-), CD4 and CD8 cells were FACS-sorted from thawed PBMCs. The patients were 4 recipients of combined kidney and bone marrow transplants from the ITN036ST trial, and samples were available only for these trial subjects. Healthy control blood was processed by Ficoll density gradient to PBMCs and cryopreserved; patient PBMCs were collected before and after transplant.

For TCRbeta CDR3 sequencing, genomic DNA from the sorted cells was extracted using the QIAGEN DNeasy Blood and Tissue Kit. Through immunoSEQ, high-throughput TCRbeta CDR3 sequencing was done commercially, including PCR amplification with internal controls and bias correction. As for the original processing: Unique productive TCRbeta sequences were defined by CDR3 nucleotide sequence where primers matched, otherwise by CDR3 amino acid sequence with Vbeta and Jbeta genes. Sorting error was corrected by removing sequences shared between sorted populations at a frequency ratio of 2:1 or less, and the remaining shared sequences were assigned to the higher population. A sequence counted as donor-reactive if, in CFSE-low cells, the sequence had a frequency of at least 0.01% and was expanded at least 5-fold compared with unstimulated cells. Repertoire divergence was quantified by Jensen-Shannon divergence calculated from the top 100 TCRbeta sequences ranked by frequency. For samples with multiple sequencing runs, sorting error was corrected in each run separately before the runs were combined. TCRdb mirrors the immuneACCESS table, restricted to in-frame sequences. Some clones are absent from its copies; in checked studies, under half trace to an unresolved V gene, and the reason for the others is unknown. The V and J calls and the clone size are those of that table, but D and trimming were determined from the DNA. The table for this sample shows around 13,000 clones. Together, the top ten hold 25% to 30% of the sample.

Recombination connected TRBV27 to TRBJ2-7, with 11 junctional bases fitting TRBD1. The input for sequencing was CD8+ T cells from blood (PBMCs), taken 6 months after the transplant. This receptor was obtained from a human patient who received a combined kidney and bone marrow transplant. Some T cells may derive from the graft donor when a transplant has been performed. This receptor has the CDR3 CASRGGTGGYEQYF. The DNA read from the CDR3 is TGTGCCAGCAGGGGCGGGACAGGGGGCTACGAG.